This TCR beta chain is from a study of CD8 T cells in Susac syndrome. This clonotype was counted a few times. V lost 0 bases and J lost 9; bases outside the gene matches: 9. Germline V gives CDR1 MNHEY, CDR2 SMNVEV (reference sequence). The CDR3 covers 16 residues. Random-hexamer reverse transcription was applied to roughly 0.5 to 1 ug RNA. TCRdb ran MiXCR on the immunoSEQ multiplex PCR reads and lists one entry per CDR3 protein. The table shows about 300,000 distinct CDR3 sequences, with around 89% occurring only once. The sequencing sample was made of CD8+ T cells from PBMCs. The chain carries TRBV27 and TRBJ2-1, with 9 bases lining up with TRBD2. This receptor was taken from a human donor with multiple sclerosis. Here the CDR3 DNA reads TGTGCCAGCAGTTTATCGTTGGGACTAGCAGCTAGTGAGCAGTTCTTC. Protein sequence: CASSLSLGLAASEQFF.